This TCR beta chain appears in the sequencing data of a study of T cells after yellow fever vaccination. Study-wide points: Contaminants from the bulk population, in the form of abundant clonotypes, could be found in FACS-sorted repertoires.

As TCR cDNA was made by 5'RACE template switching, a universal primer site and UMIs were added. MiXCR, run by TCRdb on the 5' RACE reads, gives a single entry per CDR3 protein. The data hold hundreds of thousands of distinct CDR3 sequences, with around 9.3% observed a single time. The CDR3 is 13 residues long. The germline CDR1 and CDR2 sequences are DFQATT and SNEGSKA (reference sequence). This clonotype was counted a few times. Its antigen is unknown. Germline and junction disagree at one end, which may indicate a read error. The receptor's source is a young man who received the YFV17D yellow fever vaccine. The J gene is TRBJ1-5, the V gene TRBV20-1; the D gene is possibly TRBD1 (6 bases). The sample was CD4+ T cells sorted from PBMCs, taken 5 days after the yellow fever booster vaccination. The CDR3 spells CSLRTTGNQPQHF. CDR3 in DNA: TGTTCCCTCCGAACGACAGGAAATCAGCCCCAGCATTTT.